Below, one T cell receptor beta chain is given with its context. Antigen specificity is unknown. This specimen belongs to a study of neoadjuvant nivolumab and ipilimumab in lung cancer. The table came from immunoSEQ multiplex PCR; TCRdb's copy has only in-frame clones and leaves some out. In the table there are 25,000 to 35,000 clones, about nine tenths of which are singletons. Notes on the study in general: Pathologic regression was not significantly tied to TCR clonality. Blood richness before therapy tracked richness in tumors resected after neoadjuvant therapy. Only two of four nivolumab-treated tumors gained richness and clonality by surgery.

Trimming took 5 bases from V and 1 from J, leaving 14 bases between them. The CDR3 extends over 15 amino acids. Germline CDR1 reads SGHAT; CDR2 reads FQDESV (reference sequence). The chain joins TRBV11-1 to TRBJ2-5; TRBD1 or TRBD2 may be the D gene (5 bases each). This receptor was identified in an adult with non-small cell lung cancer. The material sequenced was peripheral blood, taken after neoadjuvant nivolumab, alone or with ipilimumab, at or shortly before surgery. The CDR3 DNA follows: TGTGCCAGCAGCCCTCCGTGGGGGTCCCAAGAGACCCAGTACTTC. This encodes CASSPPWGSQETQYF.